This T cell receptor beta chain is drawn from a study of spatial heterogeneity in lung cancer (dated by TCRdb to between 2018 and 2020). For the study in its entirety: More beta-chain than alpha-chain transcripts were consistently detected, likely reflecting higher beta-chain transcript abundance. TCR repertoire features were related to nonsynonymous mutation counts determined by whole-exome sequencing of tumor tissue. In the raw uncorrected reads, each unique combination of TCR and UMI appeared more than ten times on average. Both alpha and beta chains were TCR-sequenced in fewer than 250 tumor regions, under 80 matched nontumor lung samples and some 50 PBMC samples obtained at surgery. A strong correlation was found between TCR transcript counts in tumor regions and a T cell transcriptional module score from matched bulk RNA-seq. In non-small cell lung cancer, the study made a quantitative comparison of TCR alpha and beta repertoires among multiple tumor regions, matched nontumor lung and blood.

This clonotype occurred many times. Its antigen is not yet known. Base qualities are not at hand, and no much larger clone is one base apart. In the paper's terms, the time point label means: sample taken at primary tumor resection. Donors were 72 patients with early-stage, untreated non-small cell lung cancer from the lung TRACERx cohort. Whole RNA extracted from tumor and nontumor lung tissue, or from cryopreserved PBMC samples, was used for TCR sequencing without cell sorting. Only patients for whom sufficient RNA was available from at least two tumor regions were selected for TCR sequencing. Before being selected, tumor and adjacent nontumor lung specimens were reviewed by a lung pathologist. To prepare the library, 5' RACE was applied. Sequencing was performed on a NextSeq 500. To allow correction of PCR and sequencing errors, the TCR library protocol tagged every TCR cDNA molecule with a unique molecular identifier. The authors' analysis ran thus. TCR identification, UMI-based error correction and CDR3 extraction were all carried out with Decombinator tools. TCRs above a frequency of 2 per 1,000, corresponding to the top 1% of the tumor frequency distribution, were defined as expanded. Expanded tumor TCRs were classed as regional if statistically deemed absent (corrected P<0.05) from at least one tumor region, otherwise ubiquitous. Rényi diversity was computed with the R vegan package after subsampling each repertoire 100 times to 5,000 TCRs. CDR3 similarity networks were constructed using string-kernel similarity of amino acid triplets, with links drawn between CDR3s whose pairwise similarity was above 0.82. TCRdb itself trimmed the public reads at Q25 with fastp, ran MiXCR and retained productive beta chains. Records with the same CDR3 protein are collapsed into one entry carrying the most frequent genes and DNA. None of the V and J calls come from the authors' own analysis; TCRdb made them. The sample includes approximately 23,000 distinct CDR3 sequences, with less than 5% observed a single time. 9% to 10% of the sample lies in the top ten.

The cysteine opens and the phenylalanine closes a CDR3 of 17 amino acids. The entry retains the CDR3 DNA only, 51 bases that are in frame from base 1. V is cut back by 4 bases and J by 0 bases, with 13 bases in the junction unmatched. The germline V gene specifies SGHRS as CDR1 and YFSETQ as CDR2. The paper's findings and limits, for the study overall: TCR-seq coverage of tumor T cells was estimated at only 7% to 8.5% for alpha chains and more than 11% for beta chains. Counts of ubiquitous and regional expanded TCRs correlated with counts of ubiquitous and regional nonsynonymous mutations, respectively. Confirming at a functional level the hypothesis that regional TCRs recognize regional mutations was considered to require additional single-cell paired TCR alpha and beta sequencing. The tumor nonsynonymous mutation count correlated with the number of expanded alpha and beta TCRs within the tumor.

The chain employs TRBV5-1 and TRBJ2-7; 7 middle bases align to TRBD1. This sample comprised lung tumor tissue, obtained at surgery. This clonotype originated in a male donor with early-stage non-small cell lung cancer. The DNA sequence is TGCGCCAGCAGCCGAGAATCCGGGACAGCGGTCTCCTACGAGCAGTACTTC. This is translated as CASSRESGTAVSYEQYF. The full variable domain, completed from the reference TRBV5-1 and TRBJ2-7 proteins outside the CDR3, reads KAGVTQTPRYLIKTRGQQVTLSCSPISGHRSVSWYQQTPGQGLQFLFEYFSETQRNKGNFPGRFSGRQFSNSRSEMNVSTLELGDSALYLCASSRESGTAVSYEQYFGPGTRLTVT.